These 30 T cell receptor beta chains originate from one sample sequenced in a study of T-cell reconstitution after alpha-beta-depleted transplantation in children. Researchers prepared the TCRbeta library using unique molecular identifiers, the study reports. Each CDR3 protein gets one entry after TCRdb re-called the PCR reads with MiXCR. The table records 350,000 to 500,000 distinct CDR3 sequences, 43% of them present only once. Source: PBMCs, taken before TCRalphabeta/CD19-depleted stem cell transplant. The source of these receptors is a girl aged 2 to 10 with aplastic anemia, due to receive a stem cell transplant.

The chain uses TRBV20-1 and TRBJ2-1, with TRBD2 matching over 8 bases. Germline V lookup: CDR1 DFQATT, CDR2 SNEGSKA (reference sequence). This CDR3 has 15 amino acids. V gave up 6 bases and J gave up 9 bases; unmatched junction bases: 16. The CDR3 DNA reads TGCAGTGCAGGGGCGGAGGAGGGACTAGAGGTTGAGCAGTTCTTC. It yields the protein CSAGAEEGLEVEQFF.

The genes are TRBV12-3 or TRBV12-4 and TRBJ2-7; TRBD1 matches 8 bases. The trim removed 3 bases at V and 5 bases at J, leaving 12 bases unmatched. This CDR3 is built from 16 residues. The chain's CDR3 is CASSFGQGRGRNEQYF. DNA of the CDR3: TGTGCCAGCAGTTTTGGACAGGGCCGAGGAAGGAACGAGCAGTACTTC.

J is TRBJ1-5 and V is TRBV6-5; D remains ambiguous. Germline V lookup: CDR1 MNHEY, CDR2 SVGAGI. This CDR3 comprises 16 residues. Trimming left V 0 bases short and J 1 base short, with 10 bases between. CDR3 amino acids: CASSYSTPSSNQPQHF. CDR3 sequence (DNA): TGTGCCAGCAGTTACTCCACACCCAGCAGCAATCAGCCCCAGCATTTT.

This sequence joins TRBV3-1 and TRBJ1-2; D gene uncertain. Germline-derived CDR1 and CDR2 are LGHDT and YNNKEL (reference sequence). V was clipped by 6 bases and J by 3 bases, with 11 bases between them. CDR3 length: 13 amino acids. The CDR3 DNA is TGTGCCAGCAGACCGGACGGGTACTATGGCTACACCTTC. Translating it yields CASRPDGYYGYTF.

The chain recombines TRBV27 with TRBJ2-7; D gene uncertain. CDR1 is MNHEY and CDR2 is SMNVEV in the germline V gene (reference sequence). The CDR3 has 15 amino acids. V lost 8 bases to trimming and J lost 1 base, with 18 bases between them. CDR3 sequence reads: CASSASPGESYEQYF. The CDR3 DNA reads as TGTGCCAGCTCTGCCTCCCCGGGCGAGTCCTACGAGCAGTACTTC.

This clonotype was detected ten times or more. The CDR3 loop reads CASSLNLEGGYGYTF. DNA of the CDR3: TGTGCCAGCAGTTTAAATTTGGAGGGAGGCTATGGCTACACCTTC. This rearrangement joins TRBV12-3 or TRBV12-4 to TRBJ1-2; D ambiguous. The CDR3 covers 15 residues. The V end was cut by 2 bases, the J end by 4 bases, with 14 bases between.

This clonotype occurred many times. V and J are TRBV4-3 and TRBJ1-3; possible D gene TRBD1, 5 bases. This CDR3 region has 17 residues. Germline V gives CDR1 LGHNA, CDR2 YSLEER. Trimming shortened V by 3 bases and J by 4 bases, and 19 bases separated the two germline ends. CDR3 protein: CASSHPVPGGVGNTIYF. In DNA, the CDR3 is TGCGCCAGCAGCCACCCAGTTCCCGGGGGGGTCGGAAACACCATATATTTT.

This clonotype has at least ten counts. The chain links TRBV28 to TRBJ2-7; D is uncertain. V gave up 3 bases and J gave up 5 bases, with 14 bases separating them. Per germline, CDR1 MDHEN and CDR2 SYDVKM. The CDR3 runs 14 residues. CDR3 sequence: CASSFEAGEDEQYF. CDR3 nucleotides: TGTGCCAGCAGTTTTGAAGCAGGCGAGGACGAGCAGTACTTC.

The chain carries TRBV15 and TRBJ2-7, with D tentatively TRBD1 (6 bases). The CDR3 loop spans 16 amino acids. V lost 0 bases and J 7 bases, leaving 19 bases between the germline ends. Germline CDR1 and CDR2: LNHNV and YYDKDF (reference sequence). The chain's CDR3 is CATSRDPVTTGREQYF. CDR3 nucleotide sequence: TGTGCCACCAGCAGAGATCCCGTTACCACAGGGCGTGAGCAGTACTTC. The full variable domain, rest sourced from reference TRBV15 and TRBJ2-7, is DAMVIQNPRYQVTQFGKPVTLSCSQTLNHNVMYWYQQKSSQAPKLLFHYYDKDFNNEADTPDNFQSRRPNTSFCFLDIRSPGLGDTAMYLCATSRDPVTTGREQYFGPGTRLTVT.

In its sample, this clonotype was seen many times. The chain couples TRBV12-3 or TRBV12-4 to TRBJ2-1, with D possibly being TRBD1 or TRBD2 (5 bases each). With 6 bases removed from V and 8 bases from J, the gap between germline ends came to 20 bases. The CDR3 has 15 amino acids. CDR3 residues: CASSPERGVIDEQFF. The CDR3 nucleotides read TGTGCCAGCAGCCCTGAGAGAGGGGTAATCGATGAGCAGTTCTTC.

This clonotype was counted only a few times. V usage is TRBV15 and J usage is TRBJ2-5; 9 positions match TRBD2. Germline V gene data show CDR1 as LNHNV and CDR2 as YYDKDF (reference sequence). CDR3 size: 16 residues. The V segment lost 5 bases and the J segment 2 bases; nucleotides outside the gene matches: 9. The DNA of the CDR3 is TGTGCCACCAGCGGGCTTCGACTAGCGGTTCAAGAGACCCAGTACTTC. Translated, it gives CATSGLRLAVQETQYF.

This clonotype was counted ten times or more. J is TRBJ2-3 and V is TRBV20-1; 7 nucleotides align to TRBD2. After removal of 7 bases from V and 0 bases from J, the junction contained 13 bases not matched to a gene. Germline V gene data show CDR1 as DFQATT and CDR2 as SNEGSKA (reference sequence). CDR3 length: 16 residues. CDR3 bases: TGCAGTGTTTCGATTAGCGGGTCCTCTAGCACAGATACGCAGTATTTT. Protein: CSVSISGSSSTDTQYF.

This clonotype was found many times. The gene calls are TRBV28 and TRBJ2-3; 13 nucleotides align to TRBD2. CDR3 length equals 17 residues. The trim removed 6 bases at V and 2 bases at J, leaving 8 bases unmatched. Germline CDR1 reads MDHEN; CDR2 reads SYDVKM. The CDR3, as DNA: TGTGCCAGCAGGGGACTAGCGGGGCATAGTGCCACAGATACGCAGTATTTT. Protein sequence: CASRGLAGHSATDTQYF.

The CDR3 DNA reads as TGCAGTGCCCAGTCACCGAGGCGGGGCACAGATACGCAGTATTTT. This codes for CSAQSPRRGTDTQYF. The chain is built from TRBV20-1 and TRBJ2-3, with TRBD2 as a possible D gene (5 bases). CDR1 is DFQATT, CDR2 SNEGSKA, per germline (reference sequence). V gave up 6 bases and J gave up 1 base, with 17 bases separating them. CDR3 length: 15 residues.

The chain uses TRBV29-1 and TRBJ2-1; D perhaps matches TRBD1 (5 bases). Trimming removed 6 bases from V and 8 bases from J, with 8 bases in between. The germline gives CDR1 SQVTM, CDR2 ANQGSEA. This CDR3 contains 10 residues. In DNA form, the CDR3 reads TGCAGCGTCCAGGGTCATGAGCAGTTCTTC. Protein sequence: CSVQGHEQFF.

The chain uses TRBV20-1 and TRBJ1-5, with 8 bases matching TRBD1. This CDR3 spans 15 amino acids. The V gene's germline CDR1 is DFQATT and CDR2 SNEGSKA (reference sequence). V was pared by 4 bases and J by 4 bases, with 9 bases of the junction left unmatched. CDR3 loop: CSATGGRGRNQPQHF. The CDR3, as DNA: TGCAGTGCTACAGGGGGCAGGGGGAGGAATCAGCCCCAGCATTTT.

The J gene is TRBJ2-1, the V gene TRBV7-9, with 14 nucleotides matching TRBD2. Trimming removed 5 bases from V and 4 bases from J; junction bases left unmatched: 4. The germline V gene has CDR1 SEHNR and CDR2 FQNEAQ (reference sequence). CDR3 length: 16 residues. CDR3 residues: CASSTGLAGGYNEQFF. The CDR3 nucleotides are TGTGCCAGCAGCACCGGACTAGCGGGAGGATACAATGAGCAGTTCTTC.

This clonotype was counted only a few times. The V call is TRBV12-3 or TRBV12-4, the J call TRBJ1-1, with 8 bases matching TRBD1. V was clipped by 6 bases and J by 4 bases; unmatched bases: 10. The CDR3 totals 15 residues. Here the CDR3 reads CASRRRDRLGTEAFF. The CDR3 DNA is TGTGCCAGCAGGAGAAGGGACAGGTTGGGCACTGAAGCTTTCTTT.

This clonotype has just one count. The V call is TRBV6-2 or TRBV6-3, the J call TRBJ2-5, with 7 positions matching TRBD1. The CDR3 consists of 15 residues. CDR1 MNHEY and CDR2 SVGEGT come from the germline V gene. The junction had 11 bases not matched to a gene; V was cut back by 5 bases and J by 5 bases. The CDR3 is CASSDEGAIWETQYF. DNA for the CDR3: TGTGCCAGCAGTGACGAGGGGGCAATATGGGAGACCCAGTACTTC.

The genes are TRBV29-1 and TRBJ1-2; no reliable D call. Germline CDR1 and CDR2: SQVTM and ANQGSEA. V dropped 3 bases and J dropped 2 bases, with 16 bases sitting between them. This CDR3 comprises 15 residues. Written as DNA, the CDR3 is TGCAGCGTTGACCTGGTCGAGGCAGGAAACTATGGCTACACCTTC. Its translation: CSVDLVEAGNYGYTF. Complete variable domain (other parts from reference TRBV29-1 and TRBJ1-2): SAVISQKPSRDICQRGTSLTIQCQVDSQVTMMFWYRQQPGQSLTLIATANQGSEATYESGFVIDKFPISRPNLTFSTLTVSNMSPEDSSIYLCSVDLVEAGNYGYTFGSGTRLTVV.

V is TRBV10-3 and J is TRBJ2-7, with 8 bases fitting TRBD1. V trimming: 10 bases; J trimming: 2 bases; junction bases outside the gene matches: 10. CDR1 and CDR2 from the germline V gene are ENHRY and SYGVKD. This CDR3 region has 14 residues. DNA of the CDR3: TGTGCCACCCGCCCGACAGGGGCCCCCTACGAGCAGTACTTC. This sequence encodes CATRPTGAPYEQYF.

This clonotype was recorded at least ten times. This chain links TRBV28 with TRBJ2-7; D is uncertain. The CDR3 length is 13 residues. Trimming left V 4 bases short and J 4 bases short, with 11 bases between. Germline V gene lookup returns CDR1 MDHEN and CDR2 SYDVKM. CDR3 sequence reads: CASSSKTRYEQYF. DNA for the CDR3: TGTGCCAGCAGTTCCAAGACCCGTTACGAGCAGTACTTC. The full variable domain, its missing parts supplied by reference TRBV28 and TRBJ2-7, is DVKVTQSSRYLVKRTGEKVFLECVQDMDHENMFWYRQDPGLGLRLIYFSYDVKMKEKGDIPEGYSVSREKKERFSLILESASTNQTSMYLCASSSKTRYEQYFGPGTRLTVT.

The V gene is TRBV9, the J gene TRBJ2-1; weak D call: TRBD1 (5 bases). The CDR3 spans 16 residues. Germline CDR1 is SGDLS and CDR2 is YYNGEE. The V end lost 4 bases, the J end lost 10 bases, and 24 bases lay between the germline ends. The CDR3 reads CASSPRQGHPREEQFF. In nucleotides, the CDR3 is TGTGCCAGCAGCCCCCGCCAAGGACACCCTAGAGAAGAGCAGTTCTTC.

J is TRBJ2-4 and V is TRBV12-1; the tabulated D call, TRBD1, remains unverified against the DNA. TRBV12-1 is described as a pseudogene. CDR3 size: 16 residues. The DNA for the CDR3 is TGTGCCAGCAGGGATCAGGCGGCCTTAGCCAAAAACATTCAGTACTTC. This encodes CASRDQAALAKNIQYF.

This clonotype was counted between two and nine times. The chain carries TRBV4-2 and TRBJ2-2; 7 nucleotides line up with TRBD2. CDR3 size: 15 residues. Trimming removed 2 bases from V and 3 bases from J; junction bases left unmatched: 3. Per germline, CDR1 LGHNA and CDR2 YNFKEQ. The CDR3 nucleotides read TGTGCCAGCAGCCAAAGCCTAGCGGACACCGGGGAGCTGTTTTTT. It codes for CASSQSLADTGELFF.

This clonotype appeared a few times. J is TRBJ2-1 and V is TRBV10-2; no clear D. Trimming took 8 bases from V and 10 from J, leaving 15 bases between them. This CDR3 is 12 amino acids long. Germline V gene lookup returns CDR1 WSHSY and CDR2 SAAADI. CDR3 sequence reads: CASSGPWMEQFF. CDR3 coding DNA: TGCGCCAGCTCCGGCCCCTGGATGGAGCAGTTCTTC.

Notes on this clonotype: An end of the junction does not agree with germline; a read error may underlie this. The chain combines TRBV6-6 with TRBJ2-1; TRBD1 agrees at 9 bases. The CDR3 consists of 13 residues. Germline V gene sequence: CDR1 MNHNY, CDR2 SVGAGI (reference sequence). DNA for the CDR3: TGTGCCAGCAGTTACTCGACCCGGGACAGGGCCAACTTC. As protein: CASSYSTRDRANF.

The chain combines TRBV7-9 with TRBJ2-1; D possibly corresponds to TRBD2 (5 bases). Looked up from germline, CDR1 is SEHNR and CDR2 is FQNEAQ (reference sequence). The CDR3 length is 15 residues. The V gene lost 5 bases and the J gene lost 0 bases, with 11 bases spanning the gap. The CDR3 nucleotides are TGTGCCAGCAGCCCGAAACGGGGCTCCTACAATGAGCAGTTCTTC. Translating gives CASSPKRGSYNEQFF.

The chain recombines TRBV5-1 with TRBJ2-7; D ambiguous. The CDR3 consists of 13 residues. Trimming cost V 5 bases and J 4 bases, with 13 bases left between them. Germline lookup yields CDR1 SGHRS and CDR2 YFSETQ. DNA of the CDR3: TGCGCCAGCAGTGCTTCCGTGCAATACGAGCAGTACTTC. Its protein is CASSASVQYEQYF. The complete variable domain, with remaining parts taken from reference TRBV5-1 and TRBJ2-7, reads KAGVTQTPRYLIKTRGQQVTLSCSPISGHRSVSWYQQTPGQGLQFLFEYFSETQRNKGNFPGRFSGRQFSNSRSEMNVSTLELGDSALYLCASSASVQYEQYFGPGTRLTVT.

This rearrangement joins TRBV7-9 to TRBJ1-1, with D unresolved. V lost 1 base to trimming and J lost 1 base, with 7 bases between them. The CDR3 length is 14 residues. Germline CDR1 SEHNR, CDR2 FQNEAQ (reference sequence). The CDR3 here is CASSLESGNTEAFF. DNA for the CDR3: TGTGCCAGCAGCTTAGAGTCAGGGAACACTGAAGCTTTCTTT. Combining the CDR3 with reference TRBV7-9 and TRBJ1-1 gives the whole variable domain DTGVSQNPRHKITKRGQNVTFRCDPISEHNRLYWYRQTLGQGPEFLTYFQNEAQLEKSRLLSDRFSAERPKGSFSTLEIQRTEQGDSAMYLCASSLESGNTEAFFGQGTRLTVV.